Below, 6 T cell receptor beta chains from the same sample are listed, as sequenced in a study of human T cells and chemical hapten exposure. TCRdb independently ran MiXCR on the RACE reads; one entry per CDR3 protein. The table includes fewer than 85,000 distinct CDR3 sequences, around 9.6% detected once. The time point denotes: patch test 2, 6 weeks after DPC sensitization. The sample's treatment: therapeutic diphenylcyclopropenone sensitization with weekly scalp DPC. The sequences come from whole blood, collected in connection with sensitization to the hapten diphenylcyclopropenone (DPC). The receptors shown here come from a woman in her twenties or thirties with alopecia areata. Some clones in this sample may be carry-over from other donors' samples.

This clonotype was seen at least ten times. The chain is built from TRBV18 and TRBJ2-7; D possibly matches TRBD1 or TRBD2 (6 bases each). CDR1 is KGHSH, CDR2 LQKENI, per germline. CDR3 length: 14 amino acids. The V end was cut by 10 bases, the J end by 4 bases, with 20 bases between. Here the CDR3 reads CATSPGAEEYEQYF. DNA of the CDR3: TGTGCCACGTCGCCGGGGGCGGAGGAGTACGAGCAGTACTTC.

This clonotype was picked up many times. V gene TRBV18 combines with J gene TRBJ2-1; 8 bases match TRBD1. V trimming: 6 bases; J trimming: 3 bases; junction bases outside the gene matches: 10. CDR1 KGHSH and CDR2 LQKENI come from the germline V gene. The length of the CDR3 is 16 residues. The CDR3 nucleotides read TGTGCCAGCTCGTTCCTGCAGGGGGCTGGCTACAATGAGCAGTTCTTC. Encoded protein: CASSFLQGAGYNEQFF.

This clonotype was recorded at least ten times. This chain connects TRBV29-1 to TRBJ2-1, with 16 bases lining up with TRBD2. Trimming at V came to 4 bases and at J to 7 bases, leaving 7 bases not matched to a gene. The CDR3 spans 16 residues. Germline V gives CDR1 SQVTM, CDR2 ANQGSEA. CDR3 amino acids: CSVAPGLAGGPNEQFF. The CDR3 DNA follows: TGCAGCGTTGCACCGGGACTAGCGGGAGGGCCGAATGAGCAGTTCTTC.

This chain links TRBV2 with TRBJ2-7; tentative D call: TRBD1 (5 bases). The CDR3 spans 12 residues. The germline gives CDR1 SNHLY, CDR2 FYNNEI. The V end was cut by 6 bases, the J end by 7 bases, with 13 bases between. The CDR3 here is CASRAGSREQYF. The CDR3 DNA reads as TGTGCCAGCAGGGCAGGGTCAAGAGAGCAGTACTTC. Variable domain in full (rest from reference TRBV2 and TRBJ2-7): EPEVTQTPSHQVTQMGQEVILRCVPISNHLYFYWYRQILGQKVEFLVSFYNNEISEKSEIFDDQFSVERPDGSNFTLKIRSTKLEDSAMYFCASRAGSREQYFGPGTRLTVT.

The chain recombines TRBV29-1 with TRBJ1-1; D not resolved. Germline V CDR1 and CDR2: SQVTM, ANQGSEA. V gave up 0 bases and J gave up 1 base, with 15 bases separating them. This CDR3 has 16 residues. The CDR3, as DNA: TGCAGCGTTGAAGATTTTAGGACTGGAAGGAACACTGAAGCTTTCTTT. Translation: CSVEDFRTGRNTEAFF.

At least ten counts were recorded for this clonotype. The V call is TRBV2, the J call TRBJ1-2, with 11 bases lining up with TRBD1. With 1 base clipped from V and 4 bases from J, the junction kept 2 bases outside the gene matches. The CDR3 is 15 residues long. The germline V gene has CDR1 SNHLY and CDR2 FYNNEI. In DNA form, the CDR3 reads TGTGCCAGCAGTGAAGGGACAGGGGGCGGCTATGGCTACACCTTC. Its translation is CASSEGTGGGYGYTF.